What follows describes a single T cell receptor beta chain. What it binds is unknown. This specimen belongs to a study of a mutant IDH1 vaccine in newly diagnosed glioma. Study summary: Former treatment meant radiotherapy, temozolomide, or both; the majority had gotten both.

This CDR3 spans 13 amino acids. J lost 6 bases, V lost 4 bases, and 5 bases had no gene match. CDR1 and CDR2 (germline): MNHEY, SMNVEV (reference sequence). Sequencing used immunoSEQ multiplex PCR; TCRdb keeps in-frame clones, though not all of them. The data contain 40,000 to 45,000 clones, approximately 84% of them seen just once; the ten biggest clones take up roughly 2.4%. Broader study findings: Vaccination induced immune responses in 85% to 95% of patients.

This sample's time point: week 23, last vaccination. Topical imiquimod accompanied each vaccine dose, which consisted of 300 ug of mutant IDH1 20-mer peptide. The source is a woman under 30 with glioma. Some clones in this sample may be carry-over from other donors' samples. The sample was PBMCs, taken from a glioma patient whose treatment included an IDH1 peptide vaccine. The chain has TRBV27 and TRBJ1-2, with 7 bases fitting TRBD1. The CDR3 DNA reads TGTGCCAGCAGTTCCGGGACAGCTAATGGCTACACCTTC. Translating it yields CASSSGTANGYTF.